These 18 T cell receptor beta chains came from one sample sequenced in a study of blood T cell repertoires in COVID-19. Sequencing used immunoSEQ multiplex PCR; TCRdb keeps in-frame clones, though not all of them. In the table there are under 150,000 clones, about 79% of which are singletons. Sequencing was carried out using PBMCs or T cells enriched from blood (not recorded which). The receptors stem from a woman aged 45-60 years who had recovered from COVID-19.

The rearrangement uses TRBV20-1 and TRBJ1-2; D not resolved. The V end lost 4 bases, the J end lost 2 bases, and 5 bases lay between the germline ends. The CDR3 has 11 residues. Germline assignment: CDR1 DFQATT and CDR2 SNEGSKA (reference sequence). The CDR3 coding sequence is TGCAGTGCTAACACAAACTATGGCTACACCTTC. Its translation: CSANTNYGYTF.

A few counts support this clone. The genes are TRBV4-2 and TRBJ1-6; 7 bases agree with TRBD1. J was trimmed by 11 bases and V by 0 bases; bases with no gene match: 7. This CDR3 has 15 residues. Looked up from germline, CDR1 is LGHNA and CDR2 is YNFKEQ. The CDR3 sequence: CASSQDFRGITPLHF. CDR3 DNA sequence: TGTGCCAGCAGCCAAGATTTCAGGGGGATAACACCCCTCCACTTT.

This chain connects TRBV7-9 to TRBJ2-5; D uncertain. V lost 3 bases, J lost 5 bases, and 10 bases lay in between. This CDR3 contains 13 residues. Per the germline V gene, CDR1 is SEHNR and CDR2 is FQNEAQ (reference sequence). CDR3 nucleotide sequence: TGTGCCAGCAGCTTCCCGGTGGTGGAGACCCAGTACTTC. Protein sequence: CASSFPVVETQYF. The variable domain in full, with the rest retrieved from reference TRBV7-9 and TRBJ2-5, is DTGVSQNPRHKITKRGQNVTFRCDPISEHNRLYWYRQTLGQGPEFLTYFQNEAQLEKSRLLSDRFSAERPKGSFSTLEIQRTEQGDSAMYLCASSFPVVETQYFGPGTRLLVL.

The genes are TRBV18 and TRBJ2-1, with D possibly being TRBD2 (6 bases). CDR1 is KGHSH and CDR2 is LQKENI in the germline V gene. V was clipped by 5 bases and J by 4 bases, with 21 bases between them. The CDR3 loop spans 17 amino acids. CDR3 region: CASSERDFATRYNEQFF. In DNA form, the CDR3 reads TGTGCCAGCTCAGAACGGGACTTCGCCACCCGATACAATGAGCAGTTCTTC.

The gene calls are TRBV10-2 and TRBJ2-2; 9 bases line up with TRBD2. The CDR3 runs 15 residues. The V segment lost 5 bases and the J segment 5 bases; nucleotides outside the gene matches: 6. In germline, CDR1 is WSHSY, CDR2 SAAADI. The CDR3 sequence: CASSFSGRGTGELFF. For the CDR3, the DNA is TGCGCCAGCAGTTTTAGCGGGAGAGGGACCGGGGAGCTGTTTTTT.

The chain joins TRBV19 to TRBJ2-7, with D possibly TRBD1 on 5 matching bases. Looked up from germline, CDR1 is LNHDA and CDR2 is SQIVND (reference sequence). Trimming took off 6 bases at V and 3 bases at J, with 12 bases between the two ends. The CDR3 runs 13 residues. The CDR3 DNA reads TGTGCCAGTAGGCCTCAGGGCGTCTACGAGCAGTACTTC. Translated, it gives CASRPQGVYEQYF.

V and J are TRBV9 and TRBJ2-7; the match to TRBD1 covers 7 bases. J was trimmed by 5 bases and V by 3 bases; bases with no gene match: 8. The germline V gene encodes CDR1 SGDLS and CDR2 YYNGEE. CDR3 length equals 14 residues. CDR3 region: CASSGQGQLDEQYF. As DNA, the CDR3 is TGTGCCAGCAGCGGGCAGGGACAGTTAGACGAGCAGTACTTC. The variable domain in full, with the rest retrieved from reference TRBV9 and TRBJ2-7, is DSGVTQTPKHLITATGQRVTLRCSPRSGDLSVYWYQQSLDQGLQFLIQYYNGEERAKGNILERFSAQQFPDLHSELNLSSLELGDSALYFCASSGQGQLDEQYFGPGTRLTVT.

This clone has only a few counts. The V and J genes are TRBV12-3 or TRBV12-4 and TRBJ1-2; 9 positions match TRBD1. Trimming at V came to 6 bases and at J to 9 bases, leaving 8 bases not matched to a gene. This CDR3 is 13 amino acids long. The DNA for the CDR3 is TGTGCCAGCAGGGTGGACAGGGGATCTCGCTACACCTTC. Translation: CASRVDRGSRYTF.

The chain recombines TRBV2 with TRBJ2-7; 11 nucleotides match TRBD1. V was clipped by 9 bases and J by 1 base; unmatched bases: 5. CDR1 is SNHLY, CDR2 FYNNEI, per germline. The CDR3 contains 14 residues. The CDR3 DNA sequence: TGTGCCAGTAAAGGACAGGGGGCTTCCTACGAGCAGTACTTC. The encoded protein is CASKGQGASYEQYF.

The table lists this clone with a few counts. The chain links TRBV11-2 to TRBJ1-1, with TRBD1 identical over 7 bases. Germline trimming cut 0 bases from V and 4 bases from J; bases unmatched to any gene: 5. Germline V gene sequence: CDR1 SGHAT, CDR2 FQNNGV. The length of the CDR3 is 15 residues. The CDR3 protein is CASSLDSAGGTEAFF. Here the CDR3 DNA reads TGTGCCAGCAGCTTAGATTCCGCAGGGGGCACTGAAGCTTTCTTT.

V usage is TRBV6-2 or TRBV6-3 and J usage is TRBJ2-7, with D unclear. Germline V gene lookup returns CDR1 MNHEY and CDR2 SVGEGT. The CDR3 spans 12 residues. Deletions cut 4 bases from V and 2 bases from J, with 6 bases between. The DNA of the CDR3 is TGTGCCAGCAGTTGGAGTACCTACGAGCAGTACTTC. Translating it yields CASSWSTYEQYF.

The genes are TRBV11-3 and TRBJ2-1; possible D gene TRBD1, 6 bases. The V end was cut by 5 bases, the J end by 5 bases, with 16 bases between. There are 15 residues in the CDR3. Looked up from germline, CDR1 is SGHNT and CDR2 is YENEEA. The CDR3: CASSAQGLGDNEQFF. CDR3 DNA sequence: TGTGCCAGCAGCGCTCAGGGGCTAGGGGACAATGAGCAGTTCTTC.

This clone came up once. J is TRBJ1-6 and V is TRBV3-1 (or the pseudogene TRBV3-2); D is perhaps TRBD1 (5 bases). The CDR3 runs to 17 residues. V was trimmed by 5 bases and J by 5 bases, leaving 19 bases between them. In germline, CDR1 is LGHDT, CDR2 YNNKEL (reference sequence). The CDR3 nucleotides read TGTGCCAGCAGCAATACTGGGGGGGTCTTAAATAATTCACCCCTCCACTTT. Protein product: CASSNTGGVLNNSPLHF.

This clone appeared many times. The CDR3 reads CASSEPQGEGNTIYF. The CDR3 DNA sequence: TGTGCCAGCAGTGAACCACAGGGGGAAGGAAACACCATATATTTT. The chain links TRBV2 to TRBJ1-3; 8 nucleotides align to TRBD1. Germline V gives CDR1 SNHLY, CDR2 FYNNEI. This CDR3 region has 15 residues. J lost 4 bases, V lost 2 bases, and 4 bases had no gene match.

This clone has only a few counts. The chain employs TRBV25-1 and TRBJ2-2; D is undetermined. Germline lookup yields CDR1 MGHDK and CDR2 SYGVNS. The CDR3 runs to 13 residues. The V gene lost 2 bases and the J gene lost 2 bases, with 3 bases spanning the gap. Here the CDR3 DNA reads TGTGCCAGCAGTGAAATAAACACCGGGGAGCTGTTTTTT. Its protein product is CASSEINTGELFF. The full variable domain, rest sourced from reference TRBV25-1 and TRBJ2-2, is EADIYQTPRYLVIGTGKKITLECSQTMGHDKMYWYQQDPGMELHLIHYSYGVNSTEKGDLSSESTVSRIRTEHFPLTLESARPSHTSQYLCASSEINTGELFFGEGSRLTVL.

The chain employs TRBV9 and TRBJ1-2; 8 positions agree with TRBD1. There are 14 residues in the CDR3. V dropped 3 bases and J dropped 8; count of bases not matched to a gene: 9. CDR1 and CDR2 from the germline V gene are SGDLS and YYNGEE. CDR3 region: CASSAIAGGAGYTF. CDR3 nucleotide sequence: TGTGCCAGCAGCGCCATAGCAGGGGGCGCCGGCTACACCTTC.

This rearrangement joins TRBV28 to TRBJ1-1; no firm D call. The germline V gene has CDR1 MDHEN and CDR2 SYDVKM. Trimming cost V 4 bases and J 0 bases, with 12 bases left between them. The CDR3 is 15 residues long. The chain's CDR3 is CASSSSRDLNTEAFF. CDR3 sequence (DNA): TGTGCCAGCAGTTCGTCGAGAGATTTGAACACTGAAGCTTTCTTT.

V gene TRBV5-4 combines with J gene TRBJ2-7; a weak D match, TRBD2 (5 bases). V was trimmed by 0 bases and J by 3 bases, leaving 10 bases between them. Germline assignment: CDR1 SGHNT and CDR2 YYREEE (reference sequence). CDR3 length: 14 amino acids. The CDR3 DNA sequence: TGTGCCAGCAGCTTGGGGGAGCTGGTCTACGAGCAGTACTTC. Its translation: CASSLGELVYEQYF.